Listed below are T cell receptor beta chains from one sample, sequenced in a study of blood T cells in healthy people across ages. TCRdb passed the 5' RACE reads through MiXCR, listing each CDR3 protein once. The table has fewer than 2 million distinct CDR3 sequences, 30% to 40% seen once. Source material: blood. Receptor source: a human donor in good health. The CDR3 runs from the conserved cysteine through the conserved F or W. The order of the fields is D gene, clone size, V gene, J gene, CDR3 length, CDR3 DNA, CDR3 protein. The D gene is left open where the match is weak. The size of a clone is reported for some rows only, either as once, few or many, or as a class for expanded clones.

-,-,TRBV10-3,TRBJ2-7,14,TGTGCCATCAGTGTCGCCCTCGTAGAGCCCGAGTGGTACTTC,CAISVALVEPEWYF
-,few,TRBV7-9,TRBJ1-2,14,TGTGCCAGCAGCTTAGGGGGGAATCTACATGACTACACCTTC,CASSLGGNLHDYTF
TRBD1,-,TRBV2,TRBJ2-7,13,TGTGCCAGCAGTGACTCAGGGGGCTACGAGCAGTACTTC,CASSDSGGYEQYF
-,-,TRBV6-1,TRBJ2-1,15,TGTGCCAGCACCCTAGCCAGCAGCTCCTACAATGAGCAGTTCTTC,CASTLASSSYNEQFF
TRBD1,few,TRBV19,TRBJ1-2,17,TGTGCCAGTAGTATTCCGACGCCGGGACAGGGGGCTGGAGGCTACACCTTC,CASSIPTPGQGAGGYTF
-,-,TRBV6-2/TRBV6-3,TRBJ1-1,13,TGTGCCAGCAGACACGGTGGAAACACTGAAGCTTTCTTT,CASRHGGNTEAFF
TRBD1,few,TRBV27,TRBJ2-3,16,TGTGCCAGCAGTCTAAGAGACAGGGGCTACACAGATACGCAGTATTTT,CASSLRDRGYTDTQYF
TRBD2,few,TRBV10-3,TRBJ2-1,16,TGTGCCATCAGTGAAGCTGTAGCGGGGGGGCCGGGTGAGCAGTTCTTC,CAISEAVAGGPGEQFF
-,-,TRBV4-1,TRBJ1-6,16,TGCGCCAGCAGCCAAGATACTGGGGCTCCCAATTCACCCCTCCACTTT,CASSQDTGAPNSPLHF
-,few,TRBV6-1,TRBJ1-2,17,TGTGCCAGCAGTGAAGCTGCGGAGCCTAGCACCAACTATGGCTACACCTTC,CASSEAAEPSTNYGYTF
TRBD1,-,TRBV12-3/TRBV12-4,TRBJ1-5,16,TGTGCCAGCAGTTTTTATCAGGGGGCGAACAATCAGCCCCAGCATTTT,CASSFYQGANNQPQHF
-,-,TRBV28,TRBJ1-5,14,TGTGCCAGCCATCGACGGGCCCTGGATCAGCCCCAGCATTTT,CASHRRALDQPQHF
-,once,TRBV6-6,TRBJ1-1,13,TGTGTCAGCAGTTACGAGGGGCCCACTGAAGCTTTCTTT,CVSSYEGPTEAFF
-,-,TRBV9,TRBJ2-1,15,TGTGCCAGCAGCCCCGCCGGGGTAGTCGGGAGTGAGCAGTTCTTC,CASSPAGVVGSEQFF
TRBD2,-,TRBV7-6,TRBJ2-5,15,TGTGCCAGCAGCCTGGGGACTAGCGGGCAAGGGACCCAGTACTTC,CASSLGTSGQGTQYF
-,-,TRBV12-3/TRBV12-4,TRBJ1-2,13,TGTGCCAGCAGTGGCCTCAAGGGGGGAACCTACACCTTC,CASSGLKGGTYTF
-,few,TRBV10-3,TRBJ2-5,13,TGTGCCATCAGTGAGGGGGTTTGGGAGACCCAGTACTTC,CAISEGVWETQYF
TRBD1,-,TRBV13,TRBJ1-2,13,TGTGCCAGCAGTAACAGGGGGAGCTATGGCTACACCTTC,CASSNRGSYGYTF
-,-,TRBV20-1,TRBJ2-3,14,TGCAGTGCTAGCAGTAGGAGAAACACAGATACGCAGTATTTT,CSASSRRNTDTQYF
TRBD2,few,TRBV7-2,TRBJ2-3,16,TGTGCCAGCAGGTCCCCGGGGCGGGGGTTAACAGATACGCAGTATTTT,CASRSPGRGLTDTQYF
-,-,TRBV6-6,TRBJ1-5,15,TGTGCCAGCAGTTACGGCCGGGGAGACAATCAGCCCCAGCATTTT,CASSYGRGDNQPQHF
-,many,TRBV7-2,TRBJ2-1,13,TGTGCCAGCAGCTTACCCAGTTACAATGAGCAGTTCTTC,CASSLPSYNEQFF
-,-,TRBV12-3/TRBV12-4,TRBJ2-7,13,TGTGCCAGCAGCACAACAGGGTCGGAGACCCAGTACTTT,CASSTTGSETQYF
TRBD1,many,TRBV7-9,TRBJ2-1,18,TGTGCCAGCAGCTTAGGCTACCTAGGACAGGGATCATACAATGAGCAGTTCTTC,CASSLGYLGQGSYNEQFF
TRBD2,-,TRBV14,TRBJ2-1,19,TGTGCCAGCAGCCAAGGGGTTAGCGGGGGCCTTTACTCCTACAATGAGCAGTTCTTC,CASSQGVSGGLYSYNEQFF
-,-,TRBV27,TRBJ2-1,14,TGTGCCAGCAGTTATATTGGGGGGGCCAATGAGCAGTTCTTC,CASSYIGGANEQFF
-,few,TRBV7-2,TRBJ1-3,14,TGTGCCAGCAGCTTTACTACCCCTGGAAACACCATATATTTT,CASSFTTPGNTIYF
-,-,TRBV20-1,TRBJ2-3,14,TGCAGTGCTACCCGGCAGGGTAACACAGATACGCAGTATTTT,CSATRQGNTDTQYF
-,few,TRBV5-5,TRBJ1-2,17,TGTGCCAGCACCCCCATAACTACCACCCAAACGGGCTATGGCTACACCTTC,CASTPITTTQTGYGYTF
TRBD1,few,TRBV5-1,TRBJ2-4,15,TGCGCCAGCAGCTTGGCAAGGGACAGGGGGGACATTCAGTACTTC,CASSLARDRGDIQYF